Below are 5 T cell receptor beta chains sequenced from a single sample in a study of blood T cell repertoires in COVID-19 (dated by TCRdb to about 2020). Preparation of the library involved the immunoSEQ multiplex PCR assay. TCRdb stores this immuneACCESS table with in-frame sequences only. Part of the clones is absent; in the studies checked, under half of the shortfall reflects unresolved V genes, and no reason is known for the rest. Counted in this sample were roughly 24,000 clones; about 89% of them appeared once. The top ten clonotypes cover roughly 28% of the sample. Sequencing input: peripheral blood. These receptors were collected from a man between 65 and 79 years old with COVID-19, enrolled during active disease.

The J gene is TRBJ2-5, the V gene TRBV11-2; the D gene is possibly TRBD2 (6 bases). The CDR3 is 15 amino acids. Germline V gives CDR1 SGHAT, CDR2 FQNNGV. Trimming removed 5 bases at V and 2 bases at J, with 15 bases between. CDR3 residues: CASSPAGGRQETQYF. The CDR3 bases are TGTGCCAGCAGCCCCGCCGGGGGTAGGCAAGAGACCCAGTACTTC.

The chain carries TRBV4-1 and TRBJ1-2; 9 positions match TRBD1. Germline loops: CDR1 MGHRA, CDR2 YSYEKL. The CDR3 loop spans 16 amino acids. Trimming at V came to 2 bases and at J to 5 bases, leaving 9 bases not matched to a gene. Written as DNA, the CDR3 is TGCGCCAGCAGCCAACCCGGACAGGGGCGCTTATATGGCTACACCTTC. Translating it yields CASSQPGQGRLYGYTF.

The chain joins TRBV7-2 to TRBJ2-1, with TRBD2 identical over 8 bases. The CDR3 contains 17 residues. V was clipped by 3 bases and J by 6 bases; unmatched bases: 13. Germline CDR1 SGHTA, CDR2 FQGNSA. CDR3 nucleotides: TGTGCCAGCAGCTTCCTGGCTGCGGGAGGTAAGATCAATGAGCAGTTCTTC. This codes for CASSFLAAGGKINEQFF.

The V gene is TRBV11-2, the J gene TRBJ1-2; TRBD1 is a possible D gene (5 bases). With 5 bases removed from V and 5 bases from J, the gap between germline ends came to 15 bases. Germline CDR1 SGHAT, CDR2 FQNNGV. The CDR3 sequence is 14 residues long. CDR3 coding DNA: TGTGCCAGCAGCGACCTCGGGGGAAGGTATGGCTACACCTTC. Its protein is CASSDLGGRYGYTF. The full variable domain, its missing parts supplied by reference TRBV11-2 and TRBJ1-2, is EAGVAQSPRYKIIEKRQSVAFWCNPISGHATLYWYQQILGQGPKLLIQFQNNGVVDDSQLPKDRFSAERLKGVDSTLKIQPAKLEDSAVYLCASSDLGGRYGYTFGSGTRLTVV.

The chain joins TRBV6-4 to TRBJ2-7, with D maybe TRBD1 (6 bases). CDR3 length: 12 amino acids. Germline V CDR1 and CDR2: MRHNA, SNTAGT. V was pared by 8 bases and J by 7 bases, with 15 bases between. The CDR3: CASLGQLEEQYF. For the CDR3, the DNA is TGTGCCAGCTTAGGACAGCTAGAGGAGCAGTACTTC.